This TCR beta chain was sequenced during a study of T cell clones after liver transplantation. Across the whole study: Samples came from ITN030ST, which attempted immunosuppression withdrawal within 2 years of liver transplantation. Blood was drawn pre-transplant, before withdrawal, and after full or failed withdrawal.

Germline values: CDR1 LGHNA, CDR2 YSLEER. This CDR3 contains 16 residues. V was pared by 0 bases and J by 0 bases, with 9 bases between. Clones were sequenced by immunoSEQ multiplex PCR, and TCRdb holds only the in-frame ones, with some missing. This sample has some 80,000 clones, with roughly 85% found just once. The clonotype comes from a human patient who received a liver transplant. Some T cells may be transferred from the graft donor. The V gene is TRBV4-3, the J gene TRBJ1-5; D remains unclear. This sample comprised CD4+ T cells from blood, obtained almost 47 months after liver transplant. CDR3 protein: CASSQDDPTSNQPQHF. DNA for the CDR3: TGCGCCAGCAGCCAAGATGACCCTACTAGCAATCAGCCCCAGCATTTT.